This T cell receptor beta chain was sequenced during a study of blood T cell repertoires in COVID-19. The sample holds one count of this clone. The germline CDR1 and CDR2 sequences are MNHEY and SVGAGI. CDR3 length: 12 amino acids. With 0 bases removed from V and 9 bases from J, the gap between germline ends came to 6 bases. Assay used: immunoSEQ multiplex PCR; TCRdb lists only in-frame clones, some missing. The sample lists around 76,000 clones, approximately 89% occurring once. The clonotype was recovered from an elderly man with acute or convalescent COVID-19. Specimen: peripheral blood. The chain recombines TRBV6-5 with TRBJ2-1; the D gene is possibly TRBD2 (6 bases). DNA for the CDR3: TGTGCCAGCAGTTACTCGACTAGTGAGCAGTTCTTC. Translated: CASSYSTSEQFF.